Reported below is one T cell receptor (beta chain). This clone was picked up one time. Its antigen is not yet known. Base qualities are not provided; no much larger clone lies one nucleotide away. The junction shows trimming of 8 bases on V and 4 bases on J, and the gene matches do not reach 8 bases of it. The germline V gene (reference sequence) sets CDR1 to LNHDA and CDR2 to SQIVND. There are 15 amino acids in the CDR3, from cysteine to phenylalanine inclusive. The entry retains the CDR3 DNA only, 45 bases that are in frame from base 1. Libraries were prepared through the immunoSEQ multiplex PCR assay. Each sample had 85,000 to 100,000 TCR templates assayed by the deep sequencing platform. Genomic DNA extracted from sorted T cells was used for TCRbeta CDR3 sequencing. As for the authors' bioinformatics: The R programming language was used for the clonal analysis of the TCRbeta CDR3 data. Comparing unstimulated samples against CFSE-low samples taken after the reaction was how alloreactive CD4+ and CD8+ clones were defined. By matching sequences to the repertoires of sorted unstimulated Treg and non-Treg cells, each alloreactive CD4+ clone was assigned a regulatory or non-regulatory origin. TCRdb's version of the immuneACCESS table is confined to in-frame rearrangements and falls short of the full clone set. An unresolved V gene accounts for under half of the shortfall where checked; the remainder is of unknown origin. That table furnishes V, J and clone size, whereas the DNA furnished D and trimming. This sample is represented by tens of thousands of clones; roughly 93% of them were singletons. Of the sample, over 5% is held by the ten largest clones.

The data are from a study of siplizumab effects on memory and regulatory T cells (dated by TCRdb to the late 2010s). At the level of the whole study: The study looked at the effect of siplizumab, an anti-CD2 antibody, on alloreactive T-cell subsets in allogeneic mixed lymphocyte reactions made from human PBMCs. Results the study describes overall, beyond this receptor: Because sequences at frequencies below about 10^-5 were poorly captured, only a minor fraction of alloreactive clones could be mapped back to unstimulated subsets. Roughly 80-97% of proliferating CD4+ or CD8+ clones could not be assigned a naive or memory phenotype. The cumulative frequency of alloreactive sequences traceable to unstimulated CD4+ memory T cells was significantly reduced by siplizumab. The suppressive function of proliferating Tregs from siplizumab cultures was not functionally confirmed. Of the alloreactive CD4+ clones that could be mapped, the Treg-derived share averaged roughly 69% with siplizumab compared with about 25% in control reactions. Unstimulated naive T cells appeared more diverse than memory T cells, and naive cells seemed to contribute substantially to the alloresponse.

Sorted unstimulated T cells, along with proliferating T cells recovered from mixed lymphocyte reactions, underwent TCRbeta CDR3 sequencing. Fresh whole blood from 9 to 10 HLA-typed healthy donors served as the source for isolating PBMCs. The sample taken for sequencing was CD8+ T cells sorted from blood. This clonotype was sampled from a human donor in good health. The receptor chain draws on TRBV19 and TRBJ2-1; the central 10 bases match TRBD1. This receptor carries the CDR3 CASCDRGHFYNEQFF. The DNA is TGTGCCAGTTGCGACAGGGGGCATTTTTACAATGAGCAGTTCTTC.